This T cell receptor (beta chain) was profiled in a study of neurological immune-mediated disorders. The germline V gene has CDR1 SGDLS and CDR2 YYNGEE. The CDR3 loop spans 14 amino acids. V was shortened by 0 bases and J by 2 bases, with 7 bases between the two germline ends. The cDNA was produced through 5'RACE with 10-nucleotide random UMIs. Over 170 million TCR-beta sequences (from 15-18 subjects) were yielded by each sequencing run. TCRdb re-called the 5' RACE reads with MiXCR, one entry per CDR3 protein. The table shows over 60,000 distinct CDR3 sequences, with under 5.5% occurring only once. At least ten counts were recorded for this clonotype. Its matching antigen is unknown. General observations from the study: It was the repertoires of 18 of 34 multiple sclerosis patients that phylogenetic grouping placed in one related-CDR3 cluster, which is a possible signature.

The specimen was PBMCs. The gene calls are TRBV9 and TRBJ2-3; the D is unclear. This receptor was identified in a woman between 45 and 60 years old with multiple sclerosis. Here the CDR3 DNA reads TGTGCCAGCAGCGTAGGTCCACACACAGATACGCAGTATTTT. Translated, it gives CASSVGPHTDTQYF.